This is a list of T cell receptor beta chains from one sample in a study of T-cell reconstitution after alpha-beta-depleted transplantation in children. TCRdb re-derived calls from the PCR reads in MiXCR, one entry per CDR3 protein. The sample has 300,000 to 400,000 distinct CDR3 sequences, around 15% seen once. The sample in question was PBMCs, mostly from graft donor cells, obtained 360 days after TCRalphabeta/CD19-depleted stem cell transplant. All receptors derive from a male patient between 2 and 15 years old who had a stem cell transplant for acute lymphoblastic leukemia, so the T cells may come from the graft donor. CDR3s include the opening cysteine and the closing phenylalanine or tryptophan. Fields, in order: V gene, D gene, J gene, clone size, CDR3 DNA, CDR3 protein. The D gene is left open where the match is weak. Where a row states a size, it is once, few, many or the class of an expanded clone; other rows omit it.

v_gene: TRBV5-1
d_gene: TRBD2
j_gene: TRBJ2-2
abundance: many
CDR3nt: TGCGCCAGCAGCACCAACCGGGGGGACGGGGAGCTGTTTTTT
CDR3aa: CASSTNRGDGELFF

v_gene: TRBV20-1
d_gene: .
j_gene: TRBJ2-7
abundance: few
CDR3nt: TGCAGTGCTAGACTTTCAGGGTACCCCTACGAGCAGTACTTC
CDR3aa: CSARLSGYPYEQYF

v_gene: TRBV5-6
d_gene: .
j_gene: TRBJ1-4
abundance: few
CDR3nt: TGTGCCAGCAGCTTCAACCGGCGCTCTAATGAAAAACTGTTTTTT
CDR3aa: CASSFNRRSNEKLFF

v_gene: TRBV4-2
d_gene: .
j_gene: TRBJ2-1
abundance: few
CDR3nt: TGTGCCAGCAGCCAAAGGAGGGGGGTCAATGAGCAGTTCTTC
CDR3aa: CASSQRRGVNEQFF

v_gene: TRBV6-5
d_gene: .
j_gene: TRBJ1-5
abundance: .
CDR3nt: TGTGCCAGCAGTTACGTGGGTAGCAATCAGCCCCAGCATTTT
CDR3aa: CASSYVGSNQPQHF

v_gene: TRBV6-2/TRBV6-3
d_gene: .
j_gene: TRBJ1-2
abundance: few
CDR3nt: TGTGCCAGCAGTTTCGGACTATTCTATGGCTACACCTTC
CDR3aa: CASSFGLFYGYTF

v_gene: TRBV30
d_gene: TRBD2
j_gene: TRBJ2-7
abundance: few
CDR3nt: TGTGCCTGGAGTGTAGGGACTAGCGGGAGTCCCTACGAGCAGTACTTC
CDR3aa: CAWSVGTSGSPYEQYF

v_gene: TRBV7-3
d_gene: .
j_gene: TRBJ2-1
abundance: few
CDR3nt: TGTGCCAGCAGCCGGCTAGGGGAGTCCACCTACAATGAGCAGTTCTTC
CDR3aa: CASSRLGESTYNEQFF

v_gene: TRBV20-1
d_gene: TRBD2
j_gene: TRBJ2-1
abundance: .
CDR3nt: TGCAGTGCTAGAATCCTGACTAGCAGCGCCTACAATGAGCAGTTCTTC
CDR3aa: CSARILTSSAYNEQFF

v_gene: TRBV12-5
d_gene: .
j_gene: TRBJ1-1
abundance: .
CDR3nt: TGTGCTAGTGGTTTGCCGTTTCTGGGGACTGAAGCTTTCTTT
CDR3aa: CASGLPFLGTEAFF

v_gene: TRBV7-6
d_gene: .
j_gene: TRBJ1-1
abundance: .
CDR3nt: TGTGCCAGCAGCTCCGGACAGATGAACACTGAAGCTTTCTTT
CDR3aa: CASSSGQMNTEAFF